This is a list of T cell receptor beta chains from one sample in a study of OX40 agonist ivuxolimab in advanced cancers. Generated by immunoSEQ multiplex PCR, the TCRdb table keeps only in-frame clones and is missing some. Of around 61,000 clones listed, approximately 82% are singletons. This specimen consisted of CD4+ or CD8+ T cells sorted from blood, obtained in a trial of the OX40 agonist ivuxolimab. The receptor source for this set is an adult with an advanced solid tumor such as melanoma, head and neck, liver or kidney cancer. Both conserved end residues are part of each CDR3. The D gene is left open where the match is weak. Clone size appears in some rows only: once, few, many, or a class for an expanded clone.

TRBJ2-4 TRBV5-4 TRBD1 . CASSSTGGNIQYF TGTGCCAGCAGCTCCACAGGGGGCAACATTCAGTACTTC
TRBJ2-5 TRBV18 TRBD1 . CASSGTGEEETQYF TGTGCCAGCTCAGGTACAGGGGAAGAGGAGACCCAGTACTTC
TRBJ2-3 TRBV13 . . CASSPSGTGTDTQYF TGTGCCAGCAGCCCTTCCGGGACGGGCACAGATACGCAGTATTTT
TRBJ1-2 TRBV6-1 . . CASRLQDDYGYTF TGTGCCAGCAGACTACAGGACGACTATGGCTACACCTTC
TRBJ2-1 TRBV18 TRBD2 once CASSPGLAGGKNEQFF TGTGCCAGCTCTCCTGGACTAGCGGGGGGGAAGAATGAGCAGTTCTTC
TRBJ1-5 TRBV6-1 . . CASSEAGTVRGNQPQHF TGTGCCAGCAGTGAAGCAGGGACGGTAAGGGGAAATCAGCCCCAGCATTTT
TRBJ2-2 TRBV2 . . CASRDLRGSNTGELFF TGTGCCAGCAGAGACCTTAGGGGCAGCAACACCGGGGAGCTGTTTTTT
TRBJ2-7 TRBV6-1 . once CASRHHHQSSYEQYF TGTGCCAGCAGACACCACCACCAAAGCTCCTACGAGCAGTACTTC
TRBJ1-2 TRBV7-9 TRBD1 . CASSLAQGARGYTF TGTGCCAGCAGCTTAGCGCAGGGGGCTCGGGGCTACACCTTC
TRBJ2-7 TRBV7-3 TRBD2 . CASSPKGLAGEQYF TGTGCCAGCAGCCCGAAGGGACTAGCTGGAGAGCAGTACTTC
TRBJ2-6 TRBV7-3 . once CASSLIGSSGANVLTF TGTGCCAGCAGCTTAATCGGTAGTTCTGGGGCCAACGTCCTGACTTTC
TRBJ2-5 TRBV19 . . CASETRGSGETQYF TGTGCCAGTGAAACCAGGGGCTCGGGGGAGACCCAGTACTTC
TRBJ1-2 TRBV28 . . CASSLTTGYNYGYTF TGTGCCAGCAGTTTAACCACCGGGTATAACTATGGCTACACCTTC
TRBJ1-1 TRBV18 . . CASSPPSGPNTEAFF TGTGCCAGCTCACCACCGTCGGGTCCCAACACTGAAGCTTTCTTT
TRBJ1-5 TRBV30 . few CASAEHLDQPQHF TGTGCCTCTGCGGAACACCTTGATCAGCCCCAGCATTTT
TRBJ1-2 TRBV7-2 TRBD1 . CASSPGTDFRINYGYTF TGTGCCAGCAGCCCCGGGACAGACTTCCGTATTAACTATGGCTACACCTTC
TRBJ2-3 TRBV6-1 . . CASSPQDTQYF TGTGCCAGCAGTCCCCAGGATACGCAGTATTTT
TRBJ1-1 TRBV7-2 . . CASSPTSGGPAEAFF TGTGCCAGCAGCCCCACATCGGGGGGACCAGCTGAAGCTTTCTTT
TRBJ1-1 TRBV18 . . CASSPNGNTEAFF TGTGCCAGCTCACCAAACGGGAACACTGAAGCTTTCTTT
TRBJ1-2 TRBV29-1 . few CSVEGGAYGYTF TGCAGCGTTGAAGGAGGGGCGTATGGCTACACCTTC
TRBJ2-4 TRBV5-5 . once CASSLYPTAKNIQYF TGTGCCAGCAGTCTCTACCCGACCGCCAAAAACATTCAGTACTTC
TRBJ1-1 TRBV10-3 TRBD1 . CAISEGQGVTEAFF TGTGCCATCAGTGAGGGACAGGGGGTGACTGAAGCTTTCTTT
TRBJ1-1 TRBV6-5 . . CASGRGLNTEAFF TGTGCCAGCGGGAGGGGTTTGAATACTGAAGCTTTCTTT
TRBJ2-1 TRBV2 . . CASSEGPDREQFF TGTGCCAGCAGTGAAGGGCCAGACAGGGAGCAGTTCTTC
TRBJ1-6 TRBV11-1 . many CASSLLRSPLHF TGTGCCAGCAGCTTATTGCGGTCACCCCTCCACTTT
TRBJ2-3 TRBV4-3 . . CASSQDYQGISSGTQYF TGCGCCAGCAGCCAAGATTATCAAGGCATCTCGTCAGGTACGCAGTATTTT
TRBJ2-3 TRBV7-9 . once CASTPGGTDSTDTQYF TGTGCCAGCACCCCTGGGGGGACAGACTCCACAGATACGCAGTATTTT
TRBJ2-5 TRBV15 . . CATSSDKGGGQETQYF TGTGCCACCAGCAGTGACAAGGGGGGAGGTCAAGAGACCCAGTACTTC
TRBJ2-5 TRBV5-4 . . CASSLAEGAQYF TGTGCCAGCAGCTTGGCAGAGGGGGCCCAGTACTTC